These 29 T cell receptor beta chains share one sample of origin, sequenced in a study of cytomegalovirus exposure and HLA in healthy donors. 13 Jbeta primers and 60 Vbeta primers were used for the PCR. TCRdb keeps only in-frame clones here, not all; method: immunoSEQ multiplex PCR. This sample has about 110,000 clones, with under 85% found just once. Sequencing used PBMCs. The receptors derive from a woman aged 50 to 60 in good health and CMV-seropositive.

This clone has only a few counts. The CDR3 is CASKGGTSGVTDTQYF. The CDR3 nucleotides are TGCGCCAGCAAGGGGGGAACTAGCGGGGTCACAGATACGCAGTATTTT. The rearrangement uses TRBV10-2 and TRBJ2-3; 10 bases map to TRBD2. Trimming removed 7 bases from V and 2 bases from J; junction bases left unmatched: 9. Germline loops: CDR1 WSHSY, CDR2 SAAADI. The CDR3 extends over 16 amino acids.

This clone was seen once. J is TRBJ2-2 and V is TRBV6-5; tentative D call: TRBD2 (5 bases). V gave up 5 bases and J gave up 5 bases, with 9 bases separating them. Germline loops: CDR1 MNHEY, CDR2 SVGAGI. This CDR3 contains 13 residues. The CDR3 DNA reads TGTGCCAGCAGTAGGACGGGGACCGGGGAGCTGTTTTTT. Its protein product is CASSRTGTGELFF.

The chain carries TRBV18 and TRBJ1-3; no firm D call. V shed 0 bases and J shed 9 bases, with 15 bases lying between them. This CDR3 has 15 residues. Germline V CDR1 and CDR2: KGHSH, LQKENI. CDR3 nucleotides: TGTGCCAGCTCACCACCAGGAGAGTCTGGAGCCACCATATATTTT. Translation: CASSPPGESGATIYF.

This sequence joins TRBV4-3 and TRBJ1-1, with TRBD1 matching 7 bases. J gave up 3 bases and V 3 bases, and 7 bases lay outside the gene matches. Germline assignment: CDR1 LGHNA and CDR2 YSLEER. The CDR3 consists of 15 residues. DNA for the CDR3: TGCGCCAGCAGCCAGTCGACAGGGTCGGACACTGAAGCTTTCTTT. Its translation: CASSQSTGSDTEAFF.

The CDR3: CASSLLQGNTEAFF. The CDR3 DNA reads as TGTGCCAGCAGCTTGTTACAGGGGAACACTGAAGCTTTCTTT. V is TRBV7-9 and J is TRBJ1-1, with D possibly being TRBD1 (6 bases). The ends were cut back, 3 bases at V and 1 base at J, with 9 bases in the middle. The CDR3 runs 14 residues. The germline V gene encodes CDR1 SEHNR and CDR2 FQNEAQ (reference sequence).

The chain uses TRBV7-3 and TRBJ1-2; D may be TRBD1 (5 bases). Germline V gene data show CDR1 as SGHTA and CDR2 as FQGTGA. V gave up 1 base and J gave up 0 bases, with 9 bases separating them. The CDR3 has 15 amino acids. CDR3 residues: CASSLRRGPNYGYTF. The DNA for the CDR3 is TGTGCCAGCAGCTTAAGGAGGGGACCTAACTATGGCTACACCTTC.

This clone was picked up one time. The chain recombines TRBV25-1 with TRBJ2-3; 11 bases fit TRBD1. Per the germline V gene, CDR1 is MGHDK and CDR2 is SYGVNS. V dropped 3 bases and J dropped 6; count of bases not matched to a gene: 5. This CDR3 has 15 residues. CDR3 protein: CASSDRTGGRDTQYF. For the CDR3, the DNA is TGTGCCAGCAGTGATCGGACAGGGGGCAGGGATACGCAGTATTTT.

The CDR3 DNA sequence: TGCGCCAGCACCATTGGGGCTAGCGGGACACCCTACGAGCAGTACTTC. It codes for CASTIGASGTPYEQYF. The rearrangement uses TRBV5-1 and TRBJ2-7; TRBD2 aligns across 9 bases. The CDR3 is 16 residues long. Germline V gives CDR1 SGHRS, CDR2 YFSETQ. The trim removed 6 bases at V and 2 bases at J, leaving 12 bases unmatched.

This clone has just one count. This chain joins TRBV7-2 and TRBJ2-1; maybe TRBD2 (5 bases). Trimming took 2 bases from V and 6 from J, leaving 11 bases between them. This CDR3 is 14 amino acids long. Germline V gives CDR1 SGHTA, CDR2 FQGNSA. The CDR3 protein is CASSLRPEGNEQFF. The CDR3 DNA follows: TGTGCCAGCAGCTTACGGCCCGAGGGCAATGAGCAGTTCTTC. Combining the CDR3 with reference TRBV7-2 and TRBJ2-1 gives the whole variable domain GAGVSQSPSNKVTEKGKDVELRCDPISGHTALYWYRQSLGQGLEFLIYFQGNSAPDKSGLPSDRFSAERTGGSVSTLTIQRTQQEDSAVYLCASSLRPEGNEQFFGPGTRLTVL.

The chain combines TRBV5-4 with TRBJ2-5; possible D gene TRBD2, 6 bases. CDR1 and CDR2 (germline): SGHNT, YYREEE (reference sequence). The V gene lost 3 bases and the J gene lost 1 base, with 16 bases spanning the gap. The CDR3 totals 16 residues. The CDR3 sequence is CASSSGTQRVQETQYF. The DNA for the CDR3 is TGTGCCAGCAGCTCCGGGACTCAGAGGGTCCAAGAGACCCAGTACTTC.

On this clone itself: One junction end does not reproduce the germline sequence, and a read error may be involved. This sequence joins TRBV13 and TRBJ2-4; 7 bases line up with TRBD1. Germline assignment: CDR1 PRHDT and CDR2 FYEKMQ (reference sequence). This CDR3 spans 15 amino acids. This CDR3 reads CASRPWTGTKNSQYF. Written as DNA, the CDR3 is TGTGCCAGCAGACCATGGACAGGTACCAAAAACAGTCAGTACTTC. The full variable domain, in which reference TRBV13 and TRBJ2-4 provide the parts outside the CDR3, is AAGVIQSPRHLIKEKRETATLKCYPIPRHDTVYWYQQGPGQDPQFLISFYEKMQSDKGSIPDRFSAQQFSDYHSELNMSSLELGDSALYFCASRPWTGTKNSQYFGAGTRLSVL.

The sample holds one count of this clone. One end of the junction does not line up with germline, which may come from a read error. Other DNA variants within this sample encode the same CDR3. The rearrangement links TRBV2 to TRBJ2-6; 8 positions match TRBD2. The CDR3 consists of 12 residues. The germline V gene has CDR1 SNHLY and CDR2 FYNNEI. CDR3 nucleotide sequence: TGTGCCAGCAGCGGGGGGGCCAACGGCCTGACTTTC. Residues: CASSGGANGLTF.

This clone came up once. The chain employs TRBV4-3 and TRBJ2-7, with TRBD2 identical over 9 bases. CDR3 length: 16 amino acids. V dropped 0 bases and J dropped 7; count of bases not matched to a gene: 10. Germline V lookup: CDR1 LGHNA, CDR2 YSLEER. The CDR3 loop reads CASSQESPAGGWEQYF. The DNA for the CDR3 is TGCGCCAGCAGCCAAGAATCTCCAGCGGGGGGTTGGGAGCAGTACTTC.

The rearrangement joins TRBV2 to TRBJ2-7, with 9 bases lining up with TRBD1. Germline lookup yields CDR1 SNHLY and CDR2 FYNNEI. The CDR3 spans 12 residues. Trimming cost V 6 bases and J 7 bases; bases outside gene matches: 4. The CDR3 DNA sequence: TGTGCCAGCAGGCTCGACAGGGGGGAGCAGTACTTC. Translation: CASRLDRGEQYF. Supplemented by reference TRBV2 and TRBJ2-7, the full variable domain reads EPEVTQTPSHQVTQMGQEVILRCVPISNHLYFYWYRQILGQKVEFLVSFYNNEISEKSEIFDDQFSVERPDGSNFTLKIRSTKLEDSAMYFCASRLDRGEQYFGPGTRLTVT.

The chain couples TRBV4-2 to TRBJ2-3; D call uncertain. V was pared by 0 bases and J by 0 bases, with 16 bases between. Germline V gene sequence: CDR1 LGHNA, CDR2 YNFKEQ. The CDR3 has 18 residues. The CDR3, as DNA: TGTGCCAGCAGCCAAGATTTAACGGCGGTCCAAAGCACAGATACGCAGTATTTT. This gives the protein CASSQDLTAVQSTDTQYF.

This clone has only one observation. The chain employs TRBV6-6 and TRBJ1-1; 7 nucleotides agree with TRBD1. The V gene end was trimmed by 6 bases and the J gene end by 4 bases; junction bases not matched to a gene: 11. This CDR3 contains 15 residues. In germline, CDR1 is MNHNY, CDR2 SVGAGI (reference sequence). The CDR3 here is CASRGTTGRATEAFF. In nucleotides, the CDR3 is TGTGCCAGCAGGGGTACGACAGGGAGAGCCACTGAAGCTTTCTTT.

The chain employs TRBV6-1 and TRBJ2-1, with TRBD1 identical over 9 bases. There are 14 residues in the CDR3. Germline V CDR1 and CDR2: MNHNS, SASEGT. Trimming took 10 bases from V and 9 from J; bases not matched to a gene: 13. CDR3 nucleotide sequence: TGTGCCACCTCGGACAGGGGCGGGGCAGGTGAGCAGTTCTTC. Protein sequence: CATSDRGGAGEQFF.

The gene calls are TRBV6-5 and TRBJ2-7; tentative D call: TRBD2 (5 bases). Per the germline V gene, CDR1 is MNHEY and CDR2 is SVGAGI. Between the trimmed V and J ends, which lost 5 bases and 5 bases, there was a span of 16 bases. CDR3 length: 14 residues. CDR3 DNA: TGTGCCAGCAGTAAAGCGGTTCCCTCTAACGAGCAGTACTTC. Translated: CASSKAVPSNEQYF.

This clone appeared once. The V gene is TRBV5-4, the J gene TRBJ2-5; 7 positions match TRBD2. Trimming at V came to 0 bases and at J to 4 bases, leaving 6 bases not matched to a gene. CDR1 and CDR2 (germline): SGHNT, YYREEE (reference sequence). The CDR3 is 15 residues long. The CDR3 spells CASSLDGGGGETQYF. CDR3 sequence (DNA): TGTGCCAGCAGCTTGGATGGCGGGGGAGGAGAGACCCAGTACTTC.

The chain's CDR3 is CASSLEGQGVYEQYF. CDR3 nucleotide sequence: TGCGCCAGCAGCTTGGAGGGACAGGGGGTCTACGAGCAGTACTTC. J is TRBJ2-7 and V is TRBV5-1; 11 bases are shared with TRBD1. The length of the CDR3 is 15 residues. The V gene's germline CDR1 is SGHRS and CDR2 YFSETQ. Trimming at V came to 0 bases and at J to 3 bases, leaving 2 bases not matched to a gene.

This chain links TRBV28 with TRBJ2-6; maybe TRBD2 (5 bases). The CDR3 extends over 15 amino acids. Germline CDR1 MDHEN, CDR2 SYDVKM. The V gene lost 4 bases and the J gene lost 0 bases, with 7 bases spanning the gap. CDR3 nucleotides: TGTGCCAGCAGTTCTGCGGGCTCTGGGGCCAACGTCCTGACTTTC. It is translated as CASSSAGSGANVLTF. The entire variable domain, with the rest obtained from reference TRBV28 and TRBJ2-6, is as follows: DVKVTQSSRYLVKRTGEKVFLECVQDMDHENMFWYRQDPGLGLRLIYFSYDVKMKEKGDIPEGYSVSREKKERFSLILESASTNQTSMYLCASSSAGSGANVLTFGAGSRLTVL.

This clone appeared a few times. The chain employs TRBV6-5 and TRBJ2-1; 8 positions match TRBD2. This CDR3 comprises 15 residues. V trimming: 2 bases; J trimming: 10 bases; junction bases outside the gene matches: 10. Germline V CDR1 and CDR2: MNHEY, SVGAGI. The CDR3 nucleotides read TGTGCCAGCAGTTACCCCACTAGCGGCCCCGGGGAGCAGTTCTTC. Residues: CASSYPTSGPGEQFF.

This chain connects TRBV27 to TRBJ2-7, with 7 bases aligning to TRBD2. Germline V CDR1 and CDR2: MNHEY, SMNVEV (reference sequence). The length of the CDR3 is 12 residues. Unmatched junction bases numbered 1, after V lost 2 bases and J lost 6 bases. The DNA for the CDR3 is TGTGCCAGCAGTTTAAGCGGGGTCGAGCAGTACTTC. Protein sequence: CASSLSGVEQYF.

The chain recombines TRBV6-5 with TRBJ2-7; D possibly corresponds to TRBD1 (6 bases). The germline gives CDR1 MNHEY, CDR2 SVGAGI. The CDR3 consists of 14 residues. Trimming removed 3 bases from V and 3 bases from J, with 12 bases in between. CDR3 bases: TGTGCCAGCAGTTATACAGGGATGTTCTACGAGCAGTACTTC. Translated: CASSYTGMFYEQYF.

Worth noting for this clone: The junction does not match germline at one end; this may be a read error. The rearrangement joins TRBV7-9 to TRBJ2-7, with 7 bases that match TRBD1. Germline V lookup: CDR1 SEHNR, CDR2 FQNEAQ (reference sequence). The CDR3 extends over 14 amino acids. The CDR3: CSSSFQGVAYEQYF. CDR3 DNA sequence: TGTTCCAGCAGCTTTCAGGGGGTTGCCTACGAGCAGTACTTC.

The chain joins TRBV5-1 to TRBJ2-3, with a possible D match to TRBD2 (6 bases). CDR1 is SGHRS, CDR2 YFSETQ, per germline. The CDR3 covers 14 residues. Trimming took off 2 bases at V and 3 bases at J, with 10 bases between the two ends. Written as DNA, the CDR3 is TGCGCCAGCAGCTTAGGGCGGGGTACAGATACGCAGTATTTT. Its protein product is CASSLGRGTDTQYF.

This chain links TRBV15 with TRBJ1-3; the D gene is possibly TRBD1 (6 bases). Trimming left V 6 bases short and J 10 bases short, with 19 bases between. Per the germline V gene, CDR1 is LNHNV and CDR2 is YYDKDF (reference sequence). The CDR3 loop spans 14 amino acids. The CDR3 DNA reads TGTGCCACCAGTTCGACCAGGGGCTCAGTGACCATATATTTT. Encoded protein: CATSSTRGSVTIYF. Combining the CDR3 with reference TRBV15 and TRBJ1-3 gives the whole variable domain DAMVIQNPRYQVTQFGKPVTLSCSQTLNHNVMYWYQQKSSQAPKLLFHYYDKDFNNEADTPDNFQSRRPNTSFCFLDIRSPGLGDTAMYLCATSSTRGSVTIYFGEGSWLTVV.

The chain is built from TRBV5-6 and TRBJ1-1, with no clear D. Germline V lookup: CDR1 SGHDT, CDR2 YYEEEE. There are 16 residues in the CDR3. The ends were cut back, 4 bases at V and 1 base at J, with 17 bases in the middle. CDR3 nucleotide sequence: TGTGCCAGCAGCCCCGCCGGTCGGGAGGCGAACACTGAAGCTTTCTTT. Amino acids: CASSPAGREANTEAFF.

The genes are TRBV7-9 and TRBJ1-6, with D maybe TRBD1 (6 bases). CDR3 size: 14 residues. Germline CDR1 reads SEHNR; CDR2 reads FQNEAQ (reference sequence). Trimming took 5 bases from V and 4 from J, leaving 9 bases between them. The CDR3 DNA reads as TGTGCCAGCAGCCCGACAGGTTATAATTCACCCCTCCACTTT. It specifies CASSPTGYNSPLHF.